This T cell receptor (beta chain) was identified during a study of patients and donors after allogeneic stem cell transplantation. MiXCR, run by TCRdb on the RT-PCR reads, gives a single entry per CDR3 protein. The sample has 98,000 or so distinct CDR3 sequences; 35% to 45% are singletons. The receptor was derived from a human donor who was either an allogeneic HSCT recipient or a stem cell or donor lymphocyte infusion donor (not recorded which). It is not recorded whose cells these are; they may come from a transplant donor. The sample was blood, either unsorted or a sorted T cell fraction (not recorded which).

The CDR3 DNA reads as TGTGCCAGCAGCCAAGCACCGACAGGGCCTTACTACGAGCAGTACTTC. This gives the protein CASSQAPTGPYYEQYF. This chain joins TRBV4-2 and TRBJ2-7; 7 bases fit TRBD1. The CDR3 extends over 16 amino acids. Germline V CDR1 and CDR2: LGHNA, YNFKEQ. Trimming cost V 1 base and J 3 bases; bases outside gene matches: 9.